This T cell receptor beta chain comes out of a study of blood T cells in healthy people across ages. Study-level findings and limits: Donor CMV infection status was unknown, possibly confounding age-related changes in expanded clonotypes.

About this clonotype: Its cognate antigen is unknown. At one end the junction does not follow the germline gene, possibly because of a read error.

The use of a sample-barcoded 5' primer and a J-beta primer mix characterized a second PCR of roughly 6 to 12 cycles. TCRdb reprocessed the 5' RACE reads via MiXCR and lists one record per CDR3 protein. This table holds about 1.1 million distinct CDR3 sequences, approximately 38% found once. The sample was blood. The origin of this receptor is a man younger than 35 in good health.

DNA of the CDR3: TGTGCCTGGAGTGTACCAGGGGATGAGCAGCTCTTC. Translation gives CAWSVPGDEQLF. The chain recombines TRBV30 with TRBJ2-1; D perhaps matches TRBD1 (6 bases). The CDR3 runs to 12 residues. The germline V gene encodes CDR1 GTSNPN and CDR2 SVGIG (reference sequence).